This T cell receptor beta chain was sequenced for a study of glioma-infiltrating T cells after dendritic cell vaccination. Sequencing used immunoSEQ multiplex PCR; TCRdb keeps in-frame clones, though not all of them. The data hold over 55,000 clones, with 81% observed a single time. J was trimmed by 7 bases and V by 3 bases; bases with no gene match: 6. Per germline, CDR1 SGHDT and CDR2 YYEEEE. This CDR3 is 14 amino acids long. The receptor's source is a human donor with glioblastoma. The rearrangement uses TRBV5-6 and TRBJ1-5; 8 bases align to TRBD1. The source was blood, collected before dendritic cell vaccination. The CDR3 sequence: CASSWGTGEQPQHF. The CDR3 nucleotides are TGTGCCAGCAGCTGGGGGACAGGAGAACAGCCCCAGCATTTT.